The present TCR beta chain was sequenced within a study of T-cell reconstitution after alpha-beta-depleted transplantation in children. During its preparation, the TCRbeta library received unique molecular identifiers. One entry per CDR3 protein results from TCRdb running MiXCR on the PCR reads. In the table there are about 460,000 distinct CDR3 sequences, 10% of which are singletons. The table lists this clonotype with a few counts. Its antigen is not known. Study outcomes and limitations: Counts and diversity of T cells one year after transplant came mostly from newly produced T cells. The high TCRbeta diversity at day 60 in some patients came from surviving recipient T cells and thymic progenitors. Several hundred expanded graft clones reportedly supplied alpha-beta T cells about two months after transplant.

The sequencing here drew on PBMCs, taken before TCRalphabeta/CD19-depleted stem cell transplant. The TCR sequence derives from a child under 10 years old with inherited bone marrow failure, due to receive a stem cell transplant.

CDR3 bases: TGTGCCAGCAGCTTTGGGACAGAAGAGACCCAGTACTTC. It encodes CASSFGTEETQYF. The chain joins TRBV5-5 to TRBJ2-5, with 7 bases lining up with TRBD1. V lost 2 bases and J lost 3; bases outside the gene matches: 1. CDR1 and CDR2 from the germline V gene are SGHKS and YYEKEE (reference sequence). The CDR3 consists of 13 residues.